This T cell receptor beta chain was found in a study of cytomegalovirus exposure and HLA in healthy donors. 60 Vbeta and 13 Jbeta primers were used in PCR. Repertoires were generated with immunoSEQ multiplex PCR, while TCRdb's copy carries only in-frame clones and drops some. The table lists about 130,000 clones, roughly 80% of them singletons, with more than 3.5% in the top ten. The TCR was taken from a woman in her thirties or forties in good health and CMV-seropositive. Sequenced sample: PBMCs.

The CDR3 region is CASSLGQASEQYF. The CDR3 DNA sequence: TGCGCCAGCAGCTTGGGACAGGCGAGCGAGCAGTACTTC. The J gene is TRBJ2-7, the V gene TRBV5-1; tentative D call: TRBD1 (6 bases). Trimming stripped 0 bases from V and 6 bases from J, with 10 bases between. CDR1 is SGHRS, CDR2 YFSETQ, per germline. The length of the CDR3 is 13 residues.